This T cell receptor (beta chain) came from a study of T cell responses to AZD1222 COVID-19 vaccine (dated by TCRdb to 2020 to 2023). Some background on the complete study: Because spike-specific TCR depth and breadth did not differ between the two schedules, AZD1222 recipients who got a second dose at roughly 4 weeks were pooled with those who got a second dose at roughly 12 weeks. TCR sequencing was performed for approximately 240 trial participants, of whom some 200 were given two doses of AZD1222 and around 26 were given two doses of MenACWY control vaccine. Trial participants were enrolled by age into subgroups of 18-55, 56-69 and 70-plus years, and about 150, 27 and 61 TCR-sequenced participants, respectively, were included in these subgroups. On the study overall, not on this receptor specifically: Conclusions about previously exposed vaccinees are limited, since just five or six AZD1222 recipients were seropositive for SARS-CoV-2 at baseline. CD4 TCRs associated with the vaccine covered the entire spike protein, and the dominant responses were in regions 160-218 and 743-854. Spike-specific TCR breadth and depth rose significantly after two AZD1222 doses compared with day 0 and with MenACWY recipients. The 56-69-year group was small, and its depth increase did not reach significance, likely because of low power. Most participants were white British and females outnumbered males, and the authors suggested that clonal diversity may have been underestimated. Because no day 14 peak-response samples were available, the repertoires could be characterized only after the peak T cell response. Reportedly, close to half of the unique spike-specific TCRs recognized epitopes lying outside the regions that are mutated in the B.1.351 and B.1.1.7 variants.

In the case of this clone: Its antigen is currently not known. Base quality data are lacking; no much larger clone is found one base away.

The cysteine opens and the phenylalanine closes a CDR3 of 17 amino acids. Only the CDR3 portion is preserved as DNA: 51 bases, with reading frame beginning at the first base. V is clipped by 6 bases and J by 6 bases, and the sequence between their germline boundaries is 23 bases long. CDR1 and CDR2 are read off the germline V gene as SNHLY and FYNNEI. The sample's time point label, decoded: baseline before first vaccination. Vaccinee samples came from UK trials COV001 and COV002, including a single-blind randomized controlled phase 2/3 trial of AZD1222 (ChAdOx1 nCoV-19) in healthy adults. Trial participant PBMC samples were collected at day 0 and day 28 after the second dose for TCRbeta chain sequencing. The CDR3 regions of human TCRbeta chains were analyzed by immunosequencing. Per the authors' processing: Repertoire TCRs were checked for matches against a reference library of SARS-CoV-2-specific TCRs that had been generated using the MIRA antigen-specificity platform. Breadth was defined as the fraction of unique TCRs that were SARS-CoV-2-associated, and depth was defined as the fraction of total T cells that were SARS-CoV-2-associated. Each spike-specific TCR was assigned to its reactive spike region and to a CD4 or CD8 class using the MIRA data. Log10-transformed breadth and depth values were compared by one-way ANOVA with Sidak's multiple comparisons tests. TCRdb obtained this table from immuneACCESS and retained in-frame rearrangements with V and J assigned. These tables miss some clones; where compared with another copy, unresolved V genes account for less than half of the shortfall, and the remainder is unexplained. V and J calls and clone size are those listed in that table; D and trimming were worked out from the DNA. The table for this sample lists 110,000 to 150,000 clones; approximately 85% of them were counted only once. The top ten hold under 9.5% of the sample.

Recombination linked TRBV2 to TRBJ1-4, and perhaps TRBD1 as D gene, on 5 matching bases. Sequencing was performed on peripheral blood, taken on day 0 of AZD1222 vaccination. The sequence came from an adult in good health. This receptor has the CDR3 CASRRGGLRDGDEKLFF. In nucleotides, the sequence is TGTGCCAGCAGGAGAGGTGGTTTGAGGGACGGGGATGAAAAACTGTTTTTT. The full variable domain, with segments outside the CDR3 supplied by the reference TRBV2 and TRBJ1-4 proteins, appears as EPEVTQTPSHQVTQMGQEVILRCVPISNHLYFYWYRQILGQKVEFLVSFYNNEISEKSEIFDDQFSVERPDGSNFTLKIRSTKLEDSAMYFCASRRGGLRDGDEKLFFGSGTQLSVL.